One T cell receptor beta chain is described in this entry. CDR3 length: 14 residues. V was clipped by 9 bases and J by 4 bases, with 15 bases between them. The germline gives CDR1 KGHDR, CDR2 SFDVKD. This specimen belongs to a study of control samples from healthy donors and cancer patients. Using immunoSEQ multiplex PCR, the repertoire was profiled, and TCRdb retains in-frame clones only, with some absent. This repertoire shows about 82,000 clones, roughly 93% found once; its top ten account for 4.8%. The sample consisted of blood. The gene calls are TRBV24-1 and TRBJ1-5; D unresolved. The source of this sequence is a young woman in good health. The CDR3 coding sequence is TGTGCCACCCCTCAGGCGGCACCGAATCAGCCCCAGCATTTT. It yields the protein CATPQAAPNQPQHF.